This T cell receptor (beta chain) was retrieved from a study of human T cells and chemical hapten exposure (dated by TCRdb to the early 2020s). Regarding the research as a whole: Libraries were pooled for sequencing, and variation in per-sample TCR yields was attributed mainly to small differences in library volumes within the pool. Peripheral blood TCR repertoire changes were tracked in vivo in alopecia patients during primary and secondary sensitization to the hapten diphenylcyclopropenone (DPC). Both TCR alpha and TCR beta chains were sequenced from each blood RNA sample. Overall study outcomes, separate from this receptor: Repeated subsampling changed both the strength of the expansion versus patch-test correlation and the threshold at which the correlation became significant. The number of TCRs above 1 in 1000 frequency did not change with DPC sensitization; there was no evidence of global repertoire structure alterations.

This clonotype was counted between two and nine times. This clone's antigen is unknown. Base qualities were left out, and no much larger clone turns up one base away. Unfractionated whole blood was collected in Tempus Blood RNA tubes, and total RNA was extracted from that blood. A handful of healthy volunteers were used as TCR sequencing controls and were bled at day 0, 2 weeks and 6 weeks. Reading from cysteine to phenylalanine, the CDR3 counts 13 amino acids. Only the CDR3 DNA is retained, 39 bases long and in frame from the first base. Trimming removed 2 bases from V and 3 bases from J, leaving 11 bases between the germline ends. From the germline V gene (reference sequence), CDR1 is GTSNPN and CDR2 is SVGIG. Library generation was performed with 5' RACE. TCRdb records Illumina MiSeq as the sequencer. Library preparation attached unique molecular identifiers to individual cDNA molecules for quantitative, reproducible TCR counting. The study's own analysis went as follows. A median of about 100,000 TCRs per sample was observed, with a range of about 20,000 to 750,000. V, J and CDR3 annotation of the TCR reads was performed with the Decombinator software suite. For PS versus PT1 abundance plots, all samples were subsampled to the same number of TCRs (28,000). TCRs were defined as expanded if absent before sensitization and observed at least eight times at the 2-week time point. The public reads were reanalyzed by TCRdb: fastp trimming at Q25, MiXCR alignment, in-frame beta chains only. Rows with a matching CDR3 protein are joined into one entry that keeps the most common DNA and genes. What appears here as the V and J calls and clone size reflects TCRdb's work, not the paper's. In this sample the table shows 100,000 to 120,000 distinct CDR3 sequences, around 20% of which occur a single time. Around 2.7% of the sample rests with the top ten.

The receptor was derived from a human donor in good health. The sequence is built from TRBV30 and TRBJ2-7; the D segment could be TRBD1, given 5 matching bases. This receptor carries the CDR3 CAWSRQLNYEQYF. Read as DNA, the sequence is TGTGCCTGGAGTCGACAGCTGAACTACGAGCAGTACTTC.